A selection of T cell receptor beta chains follows, all from one sample in a study of CD4 T cells in relation to SARS-CoV-2 and coronaviruses. These receptors have no known antigen. The repertoire was sequenced with immunoSEQ multiplex PCR; TCRdb's copy has only in-frame clones and lacks some. The table shows roughly 20,000 clones, with almost 80% occurring only once. The sample taken for sequencing was CD4+ T cells from PBMCs, cultured in vitro. The receptors stem from a human donor in good health. Both conserved end residues are part of each CDR3.

V: TRBV10-3; CDR3: CATAGEGQPQHF
V: TRBV12-3/TRBV12-4; CDR3: CASSSQNTQYF
V: TRBV9; CDR3: CASSSRQGLYEEQYF
V: TRBV7-8; CDR3: CASSFGGQGYEQYF
V: TRBV9; CDR3: CASSPDTGANLSGNTIYF
V: TRBV11-2; CDR3: CASSLDVRVYGYTF
V: TRBV5-1; CDR3: CASSFGRASYNEQFF
V: TRBV7-3; CDR3: CASSLGAGNTEAFF
V: TRBV11-2; CDR3: CASSSGLAATQYF
V: TRBV25-1; CDR3: CASSPPRPGGTEAFF
V: TRBV13; CDR3: CASSLAGSNNEQFF
V: TRBV30; CDR3: CAWSRTTDTQYF
V: TRBV3-1/TRBV3-2; CDR3: CASSQASGADTQYF
V: TRBV29-1; CDR3: CSVVGLEPHEQFF
V: TRBV20-1; CDR3: CSASLAGVTDTQYF
V: TRBV7-9; CDR3: CASSFEDRTGTYEQYF
V: TRBV2; CDR3: CASSGGQNTGELFF
V: TRBV24-1; CDR3: CATSDLRGYEQYF
V: TRBV25-1; CDR3: CASSELGTSGVTDTQYF
V: TRBV3-1/TRBV3-2; CDR3: CASSHSITRNEKLFF
V: TRBV9; CDR3: CASSPQETGAYEQYF
V: TRBV28; CDR3: CASSYPPQQYF
V: TRBV27; CDR3: CASSSAARLYGYTF
V: TRBV12-3/TRBV12-4; CDR3: CASSRGQVLFF
V: TRBV12-3/TRBV12-4; CDR3: CASSLGQGYGYTF
V: TRBV27; CDR3: CASSVDRDYGYTF
V: TRBV2; CDR3: CASSGRRGETQYF
V: TRBV5-5; CDR3: CASSLEERRDHPRNEQFF
V: TRBV24-1; CDR3: CATSDRTGTSYNEQFF
V: TRBV5-1; CDR3: CASSLAVTRGTEAFF
V: TRBV27; CDR3: CASTSGGDEQYF
V: TRBV12-3/TRBV12-4; CDR3: CASSLGRHTEAFF
V: TRBV18; CDR3: CASSQRQGLGTDTQYF
V: TRBV4-1; CDR3: CASSTGNEQFF
V: TRBV6-5; CDR3: CASRSPGLHNEQFF
V: TRBV10-1; CDR3: CASTLDLNTGELFF
V: TRBV5-4; CDR3: CASSLGLAGATQETQYF
V: TRBV7-8; CDR3: CASSPLTGGAGYGYTF
V: TRBV12-3/TRBV12-4; CDR3: CASSTGYTQYF
V: TRBV5-1; CDR3: CASSPVRANEKLFF
V: TRBV7-9; CDR3: CASSQGLAGAKENNEQFF
V: TRBV12-3/TRBV12-4; CDR3: CASNPFNTGELFF